This TCR beta chain was sequenced during a study of blood T cell repertoires in COVID-19. V shed 0 bases and J 4 bases; nucleotides not matched to a gene: 9. CDR3 length equals 17 residues. Germline lookup yields CDR1 SGHDT and CDR2 YYEEEE. The method was immunoSEQ multiplex PCR; TCRdb's version includes in-frame clones alone and lacks a portion of them. The sample has a few hundred thousand clones; 90% are singletons. Seattle patients were enrolled while actively infected and followed longitudinally. Specimen: peripheral blood. The chain recombines TRBV5-6 with TRBJ2-1; TRBD2 matches at 8 bases. The clonotype was recovered from a woman aged 45 to 65 with COVID-19, enrolled during active disease. CDR3 coding DNA: TGTGCCAGCAGCTTGGTTGGAAGCGGGAGTTCGTACAATGAGCAGTTCTTC. It yields the protein CASSLVGSGSSYNEQFF.